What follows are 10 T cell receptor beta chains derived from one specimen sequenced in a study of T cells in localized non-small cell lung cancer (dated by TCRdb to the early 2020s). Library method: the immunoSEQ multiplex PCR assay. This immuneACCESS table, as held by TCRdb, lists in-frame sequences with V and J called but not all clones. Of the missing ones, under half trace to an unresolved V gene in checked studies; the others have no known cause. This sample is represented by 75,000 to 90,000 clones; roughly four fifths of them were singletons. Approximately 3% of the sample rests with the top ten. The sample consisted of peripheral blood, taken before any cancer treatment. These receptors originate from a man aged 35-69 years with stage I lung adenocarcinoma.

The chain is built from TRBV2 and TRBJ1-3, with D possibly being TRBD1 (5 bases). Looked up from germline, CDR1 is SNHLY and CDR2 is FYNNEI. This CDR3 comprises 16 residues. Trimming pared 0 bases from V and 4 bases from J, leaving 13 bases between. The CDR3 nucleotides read TGTGCCAGCAGTGAAGCGGGGACGGAGTGGGGAAACACCATATATTTT. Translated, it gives CASSEAGTEWGNTIYF.

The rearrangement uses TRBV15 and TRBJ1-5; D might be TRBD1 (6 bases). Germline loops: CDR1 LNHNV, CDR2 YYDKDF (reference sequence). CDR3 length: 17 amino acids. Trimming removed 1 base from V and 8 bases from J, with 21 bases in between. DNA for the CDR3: TGTGCCACCAGCAGAGGAGGGCTGGGCCAGGGGAGGGAGCCCCAGCATTTT. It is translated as CATSRGGLGQGREPQHF.

CDR3 region: CASSRGPIPYGYTF. The CDR3 DNA is TGTGCCAGCAGCCGGGGCCCGATACCCTATGGCTACACCTTC. The chain uses TRBV14 and TRBJ1-2, with D perhaps matching TRBD1 (5 bases). Trimming removed 4 bases at V and 4 bases at J, with 13 bases between. The CDR3 extends over 14 amino acids. Germline CDR1 and CDR2: SGHDN and FVKESK.

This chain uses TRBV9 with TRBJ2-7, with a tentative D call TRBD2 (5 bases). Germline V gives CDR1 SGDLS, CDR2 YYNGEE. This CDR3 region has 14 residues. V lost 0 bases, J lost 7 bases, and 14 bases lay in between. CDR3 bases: TGTGCCAGCAGCGTAGAGGTGGGAGCGCGAGAGCAGTACTTC. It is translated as CASSVEVGAREQYF.

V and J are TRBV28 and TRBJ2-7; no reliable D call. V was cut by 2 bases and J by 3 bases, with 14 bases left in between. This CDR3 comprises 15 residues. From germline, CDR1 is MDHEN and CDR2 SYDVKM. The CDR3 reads CASSLPRRSGYEQYF. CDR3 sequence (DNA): TGTGCCAGCAGTTTACCCCGACGTTCGGGCTACGAGCAGTACTTC.

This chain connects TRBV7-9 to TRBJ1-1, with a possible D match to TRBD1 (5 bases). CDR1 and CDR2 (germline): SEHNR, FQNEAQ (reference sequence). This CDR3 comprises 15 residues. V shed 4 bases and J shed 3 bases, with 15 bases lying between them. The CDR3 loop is CASSSSWGGDTEAFF. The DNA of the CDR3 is TGTGCCAGCAGCTCGTCCTGGGGAGGGGACACTGAAGCTTTCTTT.

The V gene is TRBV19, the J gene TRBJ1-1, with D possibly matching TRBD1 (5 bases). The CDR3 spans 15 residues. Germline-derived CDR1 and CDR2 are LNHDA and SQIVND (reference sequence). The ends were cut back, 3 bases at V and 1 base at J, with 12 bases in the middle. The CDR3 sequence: CASSIMGEPNTEAFF. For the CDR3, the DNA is TGTGCCAGTAGTATCATGGGGGAACCGAACACTGAAGCTTTCTTT. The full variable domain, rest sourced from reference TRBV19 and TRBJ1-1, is DGGITQSPKYLFRKEGQNVTLSCEQNLNHDAMYWYRQDPGQGLRLIYYSQIVNDFQKGDIAEGYSVSREKKESFPLTVTSAQKNPTAFYLCASSIMGEPNTEAFFGQGTRLTVV.

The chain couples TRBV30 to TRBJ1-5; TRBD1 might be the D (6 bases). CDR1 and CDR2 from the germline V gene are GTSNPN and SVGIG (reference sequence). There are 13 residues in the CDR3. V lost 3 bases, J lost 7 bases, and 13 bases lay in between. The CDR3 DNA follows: TGTGCCTGGAGCACACAGGGTGCCCAGCCCCAGCATTTT. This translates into CAWSTQGAQPQHF. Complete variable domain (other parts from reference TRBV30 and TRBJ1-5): SQTIHQWPATLVQPVGSPLSLECTVEGTSNPNLYWYRQAAGRGLQLLFYSVGIGQISSEVPQNLSASRPQDRQFILSSKKLLLSDSGFYLCAWSTQGAQPQHFGDGTRLSIL.

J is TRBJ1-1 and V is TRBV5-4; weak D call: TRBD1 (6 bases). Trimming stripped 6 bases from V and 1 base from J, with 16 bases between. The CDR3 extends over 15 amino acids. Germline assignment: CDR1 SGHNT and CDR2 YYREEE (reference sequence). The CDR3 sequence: CASTSPTGPNTEAFF. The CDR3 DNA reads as TGTGCCAGCACCTCTCCGACAGGACCGAACACTGAAGCTTTCTTT. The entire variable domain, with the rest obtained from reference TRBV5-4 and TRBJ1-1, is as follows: ETGVTQSPTHLIKTRGQQVTLRCSSQSGHNTVSWYQQALGQGPQFIFQYYREEENGRGNFPPRFSGLQFPNYSSELNVNALELDDSALYLCASTSPTGPNTEAFFGQGTRLTVV.

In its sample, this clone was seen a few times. The DNA for the CDR3 is TGTGCCAGTACCCAGCAGGCCGTGGGGTATGGCTACACCTTC. It yields the protein CASTQQAVGYGYTF. This chain connects TRBV19 to TRBJ1-2; D gene unclear. The CDR3 covers 14 residues. Germline V gives CDR1 LNHDA, CDR2 SQIVND (reference sequence). With 7 bases removed from V and 5 bases from J, the gap between germline ends came to 17 bases. The variable domain in full, with the rest retrieved from reference TRBV19 and TRBJ1-2, is DGGITQSPKYLFRKEGQNVTLSCEQNLNHDAMYWYRQDPGQGLRLIYYSQIVNDFQKGDIAEGYSVSREKKESFPLTVTSAQKNPTAFYLCASTQQAVGYGYTFGSGTRLTVV.